This T cell receptor beta chain originates from a study of Ad26.COV2.S vaccination and SARS-CoV-2 variants. Study overall: Participants got Ad26.COV2.S intramuscularly, once or twice 56 days apart.

Generated by immunoSEQ multiplex PCR, the TCRdb table keeps only in-frame clones and is missing some. The data contain about 480,000 clones, roughly nine tenths of them seen just once; the ten biggest clones take up 9.5% to 15%. In this sample, this clone turned up a few times. The antigen is not known. Study-level results: Quantification of TCR breadth and depth may have yielded underestimates of total T cell responses. Substantial breadth was reported for post-vaccination spike-specific CD8+ and CD4+ T cells.

This sample's treatment: around 19 received Ad26.COV2.S at low or high dose, single or two shots; about 5 received placebo; per-sample allocation not given. Sampling happened 63 days after the first vaccine or placebo injection. Material: peripheral blood, obtained in a trial of Ad26.COV2.S vaccine versus placebo. The clonotype originates from a person aged 18 to 59 who received the Ad26.COV2.S COVID-19 vaccine or a placebo.

The CDR3 nucleotides are TGTGCCAGCAGCTTGGAACAACACTCTGGGGCCAACGTCCTGACTTTC. Protein: CASSLEQHSGANVLTF. The chain carries TRBV5-4 and TRBJ2-6; no reliable D call. Germline CDR1 SGHNT, CDR2 YYREEE (reference sequence). CDR3 length: 16 residues. Trimming left V 0 bases short and J 0 bases short, with 7 bases between.